The present T cell receptor beta chain was sequenced within a study of CD8+ T cells in alopecia areata. As for the study in general: Those patients who were treated received oral tofacitinib, which was given at 5 to 10 mg twice daily for moderate-to-severe alopecia areata.

The CDR3 length is 15 residues. V lost 4 bases to trimming and J lost 2 bases; unmatched junction nucleotides: 4. Germline loops: CDR1 MGHRA, CDR2 YSYEKL. On this clone: The antigen remains unidentified.

PBMC-derived CD4+ and CD8+ T cells were sorted. Broader study findings: Affected lesional scalp, above all in alopecia totalis/universalis, was more clonal than normal scalp. Among patients, TCR sharing was less clear than in mice, a difference possibly due in part to HLA diversity in the patient population.

Following extraction, RNA underwent reverse transcription to cDNA, which served as the sequencing template. The protocol was immunoSEQ multiplex PCR, while the TCRdb copy is restricted to in-frame clones and leaves out a portion. This sample has 100,000 to 150,000 clones, with around 60% found just once. This specimen was CD4+ T cells sorted from blood, taken at week 0. This chain connects TRBV4-1 to TRBJ2-1; TRBD2 agrees at 8 bases. This clonotype originated in a human donor with alopecia areata. Written as DNA, the CDR3 is TGCGCCAGCAGCCCCCGGGGGGGAGCCTACAATGAGCAGTTCTTC. This encodes CASSPRGGAYNEQFF.